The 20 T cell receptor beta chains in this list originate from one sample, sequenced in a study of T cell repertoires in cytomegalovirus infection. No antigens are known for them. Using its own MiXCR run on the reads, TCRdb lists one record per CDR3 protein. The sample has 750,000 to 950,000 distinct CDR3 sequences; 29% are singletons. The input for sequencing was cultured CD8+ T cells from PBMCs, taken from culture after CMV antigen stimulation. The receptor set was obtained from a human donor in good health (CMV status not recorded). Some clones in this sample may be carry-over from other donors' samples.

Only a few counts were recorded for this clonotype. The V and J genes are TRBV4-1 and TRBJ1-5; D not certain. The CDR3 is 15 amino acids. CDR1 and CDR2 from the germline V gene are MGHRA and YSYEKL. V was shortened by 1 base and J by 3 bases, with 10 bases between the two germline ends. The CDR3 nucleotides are TGCGCCAGCAGCCAAGCTGGCAGTAACAATCAGCCCCAGCATTTT. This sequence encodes CASSQAGSNNQPQHF.

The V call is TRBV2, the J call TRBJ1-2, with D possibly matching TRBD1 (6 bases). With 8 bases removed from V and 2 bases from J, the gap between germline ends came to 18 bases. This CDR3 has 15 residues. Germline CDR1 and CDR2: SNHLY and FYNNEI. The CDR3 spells CASPAAGTPNYGYTF. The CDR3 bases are TGTGCCAGCCCCGCTGCTGGGACACCCAACTATGGCTACACCTTC.

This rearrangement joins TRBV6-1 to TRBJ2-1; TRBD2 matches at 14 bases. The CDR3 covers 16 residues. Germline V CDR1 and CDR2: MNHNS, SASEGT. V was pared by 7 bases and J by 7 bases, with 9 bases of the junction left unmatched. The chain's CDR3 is CASTGLAGGPFNEQFF. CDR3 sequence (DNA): TGTGCCAGCACCGGACTAGCGGGGGGCCCGTTTAATGAGCAGTTCTTC.

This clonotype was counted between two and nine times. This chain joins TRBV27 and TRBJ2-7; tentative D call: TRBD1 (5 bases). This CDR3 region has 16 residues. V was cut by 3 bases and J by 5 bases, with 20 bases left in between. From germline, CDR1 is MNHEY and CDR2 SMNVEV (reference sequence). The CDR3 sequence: CASSFVMSRAENEQYF. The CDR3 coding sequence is TGTGCCAGCAGTTTCGTCATGAGCAGGGCCGAAAACGAGCAGTACTTC.

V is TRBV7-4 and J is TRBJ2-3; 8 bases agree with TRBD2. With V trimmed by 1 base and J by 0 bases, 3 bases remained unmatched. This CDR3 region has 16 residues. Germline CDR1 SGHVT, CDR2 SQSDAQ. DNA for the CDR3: TGTGCCAGCAGCTTAGTGACTAGCGTGAGCACAGATACGCAGTATTTT. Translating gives CASSLVTSVSTDTQYF.

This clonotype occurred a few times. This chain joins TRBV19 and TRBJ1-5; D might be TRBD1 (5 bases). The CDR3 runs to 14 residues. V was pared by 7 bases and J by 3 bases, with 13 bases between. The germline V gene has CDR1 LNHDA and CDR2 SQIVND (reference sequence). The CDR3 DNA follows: TGTGCCAGTACTCAGGGACGGATCAATCAGCCCCAGCATTTT. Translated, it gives CASTQGRINQPQHF. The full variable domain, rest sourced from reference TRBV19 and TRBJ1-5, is DGGITQSPKYLFRKEGQNVTLSCEQNLNHDAMYWYRQDPGQGLRLIYYSQIVNDFQKGDIAEGYSVSREKKESFPLTVTSAQKNPTAFYLCASTQGRINQPQHFGDGTRLSIL.

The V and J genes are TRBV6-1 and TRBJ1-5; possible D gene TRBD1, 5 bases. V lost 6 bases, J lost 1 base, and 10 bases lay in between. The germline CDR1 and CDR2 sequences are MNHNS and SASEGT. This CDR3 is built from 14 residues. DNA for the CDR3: TGTGCCAGCAGAGCGACAGCCAGCAATCAGCCCCAGCATTTT. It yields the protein CASRATASNQPQHF.

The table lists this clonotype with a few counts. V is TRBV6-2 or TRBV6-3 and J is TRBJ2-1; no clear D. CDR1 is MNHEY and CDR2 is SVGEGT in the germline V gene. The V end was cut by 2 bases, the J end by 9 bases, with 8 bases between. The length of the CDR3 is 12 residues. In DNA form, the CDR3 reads TGTGCCAGCAGTTACAGCTATAGTGAGCAGTTCTTC. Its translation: CASSYSYSEQFF.

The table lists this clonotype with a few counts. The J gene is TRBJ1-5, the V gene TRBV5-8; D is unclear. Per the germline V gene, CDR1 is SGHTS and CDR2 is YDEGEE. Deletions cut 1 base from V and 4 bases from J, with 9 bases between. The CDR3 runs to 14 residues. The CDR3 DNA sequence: TGTGCCAGCAGCTTGACCGAACTTAATCAGCCCCAGCATTTT. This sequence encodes CASSLTELNQPQHF. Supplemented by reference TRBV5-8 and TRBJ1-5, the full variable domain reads EAGVTQSPTHLIKTRGQQATLRCSPISGHTSVYWYQQALGLGLQFLLWYDEGEERNRGNFPPRFSGRQFPNYSSELNVNALELEDSALYLCASSLTELNQPQHFGDGTRLSIL.

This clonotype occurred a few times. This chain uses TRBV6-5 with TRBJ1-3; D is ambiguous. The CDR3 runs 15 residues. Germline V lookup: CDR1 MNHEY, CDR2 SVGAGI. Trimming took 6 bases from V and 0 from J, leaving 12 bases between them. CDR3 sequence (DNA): TGTGCCAGCAGGATTACAGAGAACTCTGGAAACACCATATATTTT. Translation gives CASRITENSGNTIYF.

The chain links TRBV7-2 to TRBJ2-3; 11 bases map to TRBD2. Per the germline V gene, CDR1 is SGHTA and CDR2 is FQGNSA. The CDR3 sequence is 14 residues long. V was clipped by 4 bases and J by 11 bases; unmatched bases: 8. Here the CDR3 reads CASSSDPSGRKQYF. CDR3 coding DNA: TGTGCCAGCAGCTCAGACCCTAGCGGGAGGAAGCAGTATTTT.

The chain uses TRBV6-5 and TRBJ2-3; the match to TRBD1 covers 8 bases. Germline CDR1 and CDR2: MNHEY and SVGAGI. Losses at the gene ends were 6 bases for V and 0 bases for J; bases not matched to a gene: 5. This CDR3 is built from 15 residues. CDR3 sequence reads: CASSGQGGSTDTQYF. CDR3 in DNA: TGTGCCAGCAGCGGACAGGGAGGTAGCACAGATACGCAGTATTTT.

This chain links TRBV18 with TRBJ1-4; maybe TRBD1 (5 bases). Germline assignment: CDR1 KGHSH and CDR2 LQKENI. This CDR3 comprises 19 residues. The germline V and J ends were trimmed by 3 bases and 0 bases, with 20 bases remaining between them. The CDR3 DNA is TGTGCCAGCTCACCCGCAGGGATAGAGCCCCGCGCAACTAATGAAAAACTGTTTTTT. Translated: CASSPAGIEPRATNEKLFF.

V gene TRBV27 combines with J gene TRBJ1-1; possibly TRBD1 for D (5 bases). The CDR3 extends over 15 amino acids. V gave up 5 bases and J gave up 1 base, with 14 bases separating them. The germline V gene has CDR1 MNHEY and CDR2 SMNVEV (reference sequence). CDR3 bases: TGTGCCAGCAGTACCGACAGTTTAAGGAACACTGAAGCTTTCTTT. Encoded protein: CASSTDSLRNTEAFF.

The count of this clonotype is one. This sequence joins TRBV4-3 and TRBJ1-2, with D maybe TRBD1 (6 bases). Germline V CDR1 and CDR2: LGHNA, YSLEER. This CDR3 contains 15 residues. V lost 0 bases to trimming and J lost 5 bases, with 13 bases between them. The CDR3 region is CASSQDETGLYGYTF. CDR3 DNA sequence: TGCGCCAGCAGCCAAGACGAGACAGGCCTGTATGGCTACACCTTC.

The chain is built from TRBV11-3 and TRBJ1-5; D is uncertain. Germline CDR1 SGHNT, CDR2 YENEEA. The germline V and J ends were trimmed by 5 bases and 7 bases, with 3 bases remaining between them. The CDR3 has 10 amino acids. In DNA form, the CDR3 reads TGTGCCAGCAGCCCCCAGCCCCAGCATTTT. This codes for CASSPQPQHF.

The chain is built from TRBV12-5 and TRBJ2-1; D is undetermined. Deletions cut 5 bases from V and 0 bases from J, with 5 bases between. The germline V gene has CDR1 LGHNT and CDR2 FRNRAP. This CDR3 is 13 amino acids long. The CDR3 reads CASGIVSYNEQFF. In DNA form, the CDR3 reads TGTGCTAGTGGTATCGTCTCCTACAATGAGCAGTTCTTC.

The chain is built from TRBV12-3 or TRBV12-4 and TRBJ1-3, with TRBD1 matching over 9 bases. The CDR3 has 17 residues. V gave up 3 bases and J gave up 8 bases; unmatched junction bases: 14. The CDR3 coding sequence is TGTGCCAGCAGTTTTTGGTCCGTACAGGGGGCTCATGACACCATATATTTT. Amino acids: CASSFWSVQGAHDTIYF.

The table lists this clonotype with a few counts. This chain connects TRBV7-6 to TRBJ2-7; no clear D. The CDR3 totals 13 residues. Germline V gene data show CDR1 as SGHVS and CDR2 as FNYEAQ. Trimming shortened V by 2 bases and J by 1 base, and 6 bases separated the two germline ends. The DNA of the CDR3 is TGTGCCAGCAGCTTATATGAATCCTACGAGCAGTACTTC. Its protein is CASSLYESYEQYF.

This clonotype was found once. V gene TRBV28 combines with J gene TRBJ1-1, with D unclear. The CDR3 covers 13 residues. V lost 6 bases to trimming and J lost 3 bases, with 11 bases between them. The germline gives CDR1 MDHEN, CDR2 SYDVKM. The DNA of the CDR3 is TGTGCCAGCAGACCTAGGTGGGACACTGAAGCTTTCTTT. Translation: CASRPRWDTEAFF. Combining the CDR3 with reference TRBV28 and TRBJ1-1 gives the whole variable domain DVKVTQSSRYLVKRTGEKVFLECVQDMDHENMFWYRQDPGLGLRLIYFSYDVKMKEKGDIPEGYSVSREKKERFSLILESASTNQTSMYLCASRPRWDTEAFFGQGTRLTVV.